The 4 T cell receptor beta chains in this list originate from one sample, sequenced in a study of T cell repertoires in cytomegalovirus infection. TCRdb reprocessed the reads via MiXCR and lists one record per CDR3 protein. The sample consists of 680,000 or so distinct CDR3 sequences, less than 40% of them appearing once. Specimen: PBMCs. The receptors stem from a human donor in good health (CMV status not recorded). Some clones in this sample may be carry-over from other donors' samples.

The chain couples TRBV12-3 or TRBV12-4 to TRBJ1-4, with D possibly matching TRBD1 (6 bases). CDR3 length: 15 residues. V lost 6 bases, J lost 8 bases, and 19 bases lay in between. Here the CDR3 DNA reads TGTGCCAGCAGCAATCTCCGGGACATAGCCGAAAAACTGTTTTTT. It codes for CASSNLRDIAEKLFF.

The chain has TRBV7-9 and TRBJ2-7; possibly TRBD1 for D (5 bases). The V gene's germline CDR1 is SEHNR and CDR2 FQNEAQ (reference sequence). There are 16 residues in the CDR3. V was pared by 0 bases and J by 2 bases, with 14 bases between. The CDR3 sequence is CASSLAWAPGTYEQYF. CDR3 bases: TGTGCCAGCAGCTTAGCCTGGGCCCCAGGGACCTACGAGCAGTACTTC.

This chain's CDR3 is CASTPGQQPQETQYF. CDR3 nucleotide sequence: TGTGCCAGTACGCCGGGACAGCAACCCCAAGAGACCCAGTACTTC. The chain joins TRBV19 to TRBJ2-5; 7 bases are a match to TRBD1. V gave up 7 bases and J gave up 1 base; unmatched junction bases: 9. The germline V gene has CDR1 LNHDA and CDR2 SQIVND (reference sequence). The CDR3 runs to 15 residues.

The chain employs TRBV7-2 and TRBJ1-2; D might be TRBD1 (6 bases). Germline-derived CDR1 and CDR2 are SGHTA and FQGNSA. The CDR3 loop spans 15 amino acids. V was shortened by 4 bases and J by 4 bases, with 16 bases between the two germline ends. The CDR3 DNA reads TGTGCCAGCAGCTCCCGGCCAGGGGTGGGCTATGGCTACACCTTC. Translating it yields CASSSRPGVGYGYTF.